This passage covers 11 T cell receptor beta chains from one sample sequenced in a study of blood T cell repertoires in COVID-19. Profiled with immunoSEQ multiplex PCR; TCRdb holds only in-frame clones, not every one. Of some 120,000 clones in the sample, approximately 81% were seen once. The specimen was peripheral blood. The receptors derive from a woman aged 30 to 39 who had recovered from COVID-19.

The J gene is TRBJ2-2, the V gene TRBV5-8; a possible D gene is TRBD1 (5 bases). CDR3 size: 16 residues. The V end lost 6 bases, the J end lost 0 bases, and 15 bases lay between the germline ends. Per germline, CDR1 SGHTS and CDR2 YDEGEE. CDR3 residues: CASTPGKITNTGELFF. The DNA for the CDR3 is TGTGCCAGCACCCCAGGGAAGATTACGAACACCGGGGAGCTGTTTTTT.

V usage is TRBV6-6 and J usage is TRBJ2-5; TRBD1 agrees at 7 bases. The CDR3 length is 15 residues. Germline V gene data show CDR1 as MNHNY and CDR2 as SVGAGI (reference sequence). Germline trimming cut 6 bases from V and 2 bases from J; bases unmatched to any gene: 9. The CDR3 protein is CASRETGNPQETQYF. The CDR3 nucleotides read TGTGCCAGCAGGGAGACAGGGAACCCACAAGAGACCCAGTACTTC.

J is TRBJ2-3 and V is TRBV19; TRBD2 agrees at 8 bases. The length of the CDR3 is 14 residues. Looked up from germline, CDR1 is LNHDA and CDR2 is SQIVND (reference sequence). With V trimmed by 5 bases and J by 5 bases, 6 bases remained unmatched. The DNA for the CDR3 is TGTGCCAGTAGTCTTGGGACTAGTTTAGATACGCAGTATTTT. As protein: CASSLGTSLDTQYF.

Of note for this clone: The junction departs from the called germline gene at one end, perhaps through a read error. CDR3 sequence: CATSRYGGGAQNIQYF. The CDR3 DNA sequence: TGTGCCACCAGCAGATACGGCGGGGGAGCCCAAAACATTCAGTACTTC. The chain has TRBV15 and TRBJ2-4, with 7 bases aligning to TRBD2. This CDR3 spans 16 amino acids. Germline CDR1 is LNHNV and CDR2 is YYDKDF (reference sequence).

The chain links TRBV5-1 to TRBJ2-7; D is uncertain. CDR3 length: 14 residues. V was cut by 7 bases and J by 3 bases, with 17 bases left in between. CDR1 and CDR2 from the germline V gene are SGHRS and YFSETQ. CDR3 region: CASATGSSFYEQYF. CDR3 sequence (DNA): TGCGCCAGCGCGACCGGGTCCTCTTTCTACGAGCAGTACTTC.

DNA for the CDR3: TGTGCCAGCAGTTCCCGGACAGGAGGGAGGGAAAAACTGTTTTTT. Amino acid sequence: CASSSRTGGREKLFF. The chain is built from TRBV28 and TRBJ1-4; 7 positions match TRBD1. Looked up from germline, CDR1 is MDHEN and CDR2 is SYDVKM. J lost 8 bases, V lost 4 bases, and 10 bases had no gene match. CDR3 length: 15 residues.

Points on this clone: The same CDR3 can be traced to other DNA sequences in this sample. The chain's CDR3 is CASSPSGNTIYF. The DNA for the CDR3 is TGTGCCAGCAGCCCTTCTGGAAACACCATATATTTT. The gene calls are TRBV7-9 and TRBJ1-3, with D unresolved. The germline gives CDR1 SEHNR, CDR2 FQNEAQ (reference sequence). Between the trimmed V and J ends, which lost 5 bases and 1 base, there was a span of 3 bases. CDR3 size: 12 residues.

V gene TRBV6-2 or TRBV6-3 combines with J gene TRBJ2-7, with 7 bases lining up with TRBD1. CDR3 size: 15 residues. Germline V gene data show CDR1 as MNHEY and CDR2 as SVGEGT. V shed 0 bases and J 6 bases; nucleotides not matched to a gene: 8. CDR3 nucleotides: TGTGCCAGCAGTTACTCTTGGGACAGTGGGGGCGAGCAGTACTTC. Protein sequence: CASSYSWDSGGEQYF.

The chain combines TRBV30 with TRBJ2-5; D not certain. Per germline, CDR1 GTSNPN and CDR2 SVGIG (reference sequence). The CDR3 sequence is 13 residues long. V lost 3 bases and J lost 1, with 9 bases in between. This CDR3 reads CAWSSDIQETQYF. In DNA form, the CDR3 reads TGTGCCTGGAGCAGTGACATCCAAGAGACCCAGTACTTC.

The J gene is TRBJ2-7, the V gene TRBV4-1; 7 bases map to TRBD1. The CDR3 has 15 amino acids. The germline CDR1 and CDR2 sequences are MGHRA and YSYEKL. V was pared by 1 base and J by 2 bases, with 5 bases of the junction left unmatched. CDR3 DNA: TGCGCCAGCAGCCAAGGGCCGGGACAGACCTACGAGCAGTACTTC. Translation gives CASSQGPGQTYEQYF.

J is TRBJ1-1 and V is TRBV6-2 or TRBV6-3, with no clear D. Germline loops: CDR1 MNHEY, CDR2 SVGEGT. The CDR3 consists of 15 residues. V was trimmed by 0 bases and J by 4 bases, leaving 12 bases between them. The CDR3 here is CASSYSSREGTEAFF. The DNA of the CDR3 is TGTGCCAGCAGTTACTCGTCGAGGGAAGGCACTGAAGCTTTCTTT.